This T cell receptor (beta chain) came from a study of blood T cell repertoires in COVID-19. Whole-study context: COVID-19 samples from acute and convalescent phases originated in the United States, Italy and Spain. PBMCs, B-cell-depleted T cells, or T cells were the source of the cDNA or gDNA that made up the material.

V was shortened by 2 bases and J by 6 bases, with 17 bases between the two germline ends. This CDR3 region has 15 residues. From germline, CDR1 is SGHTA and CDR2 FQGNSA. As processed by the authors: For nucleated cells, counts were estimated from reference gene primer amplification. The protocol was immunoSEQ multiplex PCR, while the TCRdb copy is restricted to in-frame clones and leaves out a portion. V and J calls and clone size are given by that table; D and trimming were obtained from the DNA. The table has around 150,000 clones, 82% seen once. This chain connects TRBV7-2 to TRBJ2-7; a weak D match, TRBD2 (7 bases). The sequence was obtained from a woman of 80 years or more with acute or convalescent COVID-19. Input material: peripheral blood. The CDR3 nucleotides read TGTGCCAGCAGCTTAAGGGCAGGGGAGGGTGTCGAGCAGTACTTC. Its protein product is CASSLRAGEGVEQYF.